The following is a TCR beta chain sequence with its context. The data belong to a study of CD8+ T cells in alopecia areata. The CDR3 runs to 14 residues. Germline CDR1 MNHEY, CDR2 SMNVEV (reference sequence). V was shortened by 1 base and J by 5 bases, with 11 bases between the two germline ends. Described treatment: oral pan-JAK inhibitor, 5-10 mg twice daily. Once RNA had been extracted, it was reverse transcribed into cDNA to act as the sequencing template. This table comes from immunoSEQ multiplex PCR, and its TCRdb copy is limited to in-frame clones, with some not included. The data show 170,000 or so clones, about 60% seen once.

This specimen was CD8+ T cells sorted from blood, taken at week 24, from a patient treated with tofacitinib. V is TRBV27 and J is TRBJ2-5; D is perhaps TRBD1 (5 bases). This clonotype originated in a human donor with alopecia areata. DNA for the CDR3: TGTGCCAGCAGTTTATGGCAGGGCAGCGAGACCCAGTACTTC. It yields the protein CASSLWQGSETQYF.